The following is a TCR beta chain sequence with its context. Its antigen is unknown. The CDR3 has 14 amino acids. The germline V gene encodes CDR1 WSHSY and CDR2 SAAADI. Deletions cut 3 bases from V and 2 bases from J, with 10 bases between. This entry belongs to a study of CD8+ T cells in alopecia areata. Study conclusions and caveats: Lesional scalp, especially alopecia totalis/universalis, showed higher clonality than normal scalp.

As the sequencing template, cDNA was produced by extracting RNA and reverse transcribing it. The protocol was immunoSEQ multiplex PCR, while the TCRdb copy is restricted to in-frame clones and leaves out a portion. Among tens of thousands of clones, almost 97% were seen once, and the ten largest hold roughly 25%. Sequencing was performed on CD8+ T cells sorted from blood, taken at week 0. The clonotype was recovered from a human donor with alopecia areata. V usage is TRBV10-2 and J usage is TRBJ2-5; a possible D gene is TRBD1 (5 bases). CDR3 sequence reads: CASSDRARQETQYF. CDR3 sequence (DNA): TGCGCCAGCAGTGACAGGGCCCGGCAAGAGACCCAGTACTTC.